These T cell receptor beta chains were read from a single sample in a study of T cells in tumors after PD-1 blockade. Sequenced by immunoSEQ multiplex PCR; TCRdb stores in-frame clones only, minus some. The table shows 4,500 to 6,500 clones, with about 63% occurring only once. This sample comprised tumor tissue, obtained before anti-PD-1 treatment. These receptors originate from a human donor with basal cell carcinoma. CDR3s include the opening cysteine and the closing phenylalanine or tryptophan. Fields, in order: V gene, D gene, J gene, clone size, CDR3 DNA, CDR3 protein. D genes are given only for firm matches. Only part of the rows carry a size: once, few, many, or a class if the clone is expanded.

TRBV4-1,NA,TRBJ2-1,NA,TGCGCCAGCAGAGCCAGTGGTGTCCACAATGAGCAGTTCTTC,CASRASGVHNEQFF
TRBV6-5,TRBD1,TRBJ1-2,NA,TGTGCCAGCAGGCCGGACAGGAACTATGGCTACACCTTC,CASRPDRNYGYTF
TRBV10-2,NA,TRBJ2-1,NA,TGCGCCAGCAGGGACCCCTACAATGAGCAGTTCTTC,CASRDPYNEQFF
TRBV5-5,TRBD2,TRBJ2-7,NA,TGTGCCAGCAGCTCAGCGGGGGCCTACGAGCAGTACTTC,CASSSAGAYEQYF
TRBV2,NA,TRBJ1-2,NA,TGTGCCAGCAGTGAACTTTTTTCCTACGGCTACACCTTC,CASSELFSYGYTF
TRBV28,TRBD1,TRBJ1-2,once,TGTGCCAGCAGATCCAGACAAGGACAGGGGTTATTTAACTATGGCTACACCTTC,CASRSRQGQGLFNYGYTF
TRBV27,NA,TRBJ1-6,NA,TGTGCCAGCAGTTTAAGGTCCTCGGCCCCGAGCTCCTATAATTCACCCCTCCACTTT,CASSLRSSAPSSYNSPLHF
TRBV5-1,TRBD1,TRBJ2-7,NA,TGCGCCAGCAGCCCCAGGACAGGGAGCTACGAGCAGTACTTC,CASSPRTGSYEQYF
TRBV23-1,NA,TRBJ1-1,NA,TGCGCCAGCAGTCCTAACTACACTGAAGCTTTCTTT,CASSPNYTEAFF
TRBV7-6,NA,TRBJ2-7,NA,TGTGCCAGCAGCCCAGGACACTACGAGCAGTACTTC,CASSPGHYEQYF
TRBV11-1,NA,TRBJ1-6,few,TGTGCCAGCAGCTTACAATGGATTTCACCCCTCCACTTT,CASSLQWISPLHF
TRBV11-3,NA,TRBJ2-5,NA,TGTGCCAGCAGCGCAGGGGCTTGGGGAAATGCAGAAGAGACCCAGTACTTC,CASSAGAWGNAEETQYF
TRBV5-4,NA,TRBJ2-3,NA,TGTGCCAGCAGCTTGGACACAGATACGCAGTATTTT,CASSLDTDTQYF
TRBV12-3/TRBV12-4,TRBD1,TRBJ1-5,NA,TGTGCCAGCAGTTTGGACAGGTTAAGGAATCTGTCATTT,CASSLDRLRNLSF
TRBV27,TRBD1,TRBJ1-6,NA,TGTGCCAGCAGTTTTCGGACAGGGTTGGGGGCCCTCCACTTT,CASSFRTGLGALHF
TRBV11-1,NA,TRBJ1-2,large,TGTGCCAGCAGCTTAAGAGGGAACTATGGCTACACCTTC,CASSLRGNYGYTF
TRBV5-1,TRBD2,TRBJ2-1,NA,TGCGCCAGCAGCCCGCTAGCGGGGGGGCCCAATGAGCAGTTCTTC,CASSPLAGGPNEQFF
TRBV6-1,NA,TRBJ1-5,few,TGTGCCAGCAGTGAACCAGGGAGGAATCAGCCCCAGCATTTT,CASSEPGRNQPQHF
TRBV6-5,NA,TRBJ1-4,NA,TGTGCCAGCACCAAACAGGGATTAGGAGAAAAACTGTTTTTT,CASTKQGLGEKLFF
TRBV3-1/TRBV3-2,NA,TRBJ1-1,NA,TGTGCCAGCAGCCAATGGGGGGCGAACACTGAAGCTTTCTTT,CASSQWGANTEAFF
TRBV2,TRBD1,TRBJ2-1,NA,TGTGCCAGCAGTGGAGGGTGGACAGGGAGGAGTGGGGAGCAGTTCTTC,CASSGGWTGRSGEQFF
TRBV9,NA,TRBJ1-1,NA,TGTGCCAGCAGCCAAGAGGGGTCTAGCCGGATGAACACTGAAGCTTTCTTT,CASSQEGSSRMNTEAFF
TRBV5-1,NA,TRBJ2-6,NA,TGCGCCAGCAGCAGACCGGACAGCTCTGGGGCCAACGTCCTGACTTTC,CASSRPDSSGANVLTF
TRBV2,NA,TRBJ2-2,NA,TGTGCCAGCAGTGTAACGGAGGGAGGAACCGGGGAGCTGTTTTTT,CASSVTEGGTGELFF
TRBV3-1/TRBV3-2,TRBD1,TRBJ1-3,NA,TGTGCCAGACAGGGGGCTGACTCTGGAAACACCATATATTTT,CARQGADSGNTIYF
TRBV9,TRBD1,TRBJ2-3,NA,TGTGCCAGCAGCGCCGGGACAGGCACAGATACGCAGTATTTT,CASSAGTGTDTQYF
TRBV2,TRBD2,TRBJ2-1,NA,TGTGCCAGCAGTGAAGCAAGGATAGCGGGGGATAATGAGCAGTTCTTC,CASSEARIAGDNEQFF
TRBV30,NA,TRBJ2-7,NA,TGTGCCTGGAGTCCCAGGGCGGTCCACGAGCAGTACTTC,CAWSPRAVHEQYF
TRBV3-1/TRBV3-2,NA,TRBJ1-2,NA,TGTGCCAGCAGCCACCCAGGCGGCAATGGCTACACCTTC,CASSHPGGNGYTF
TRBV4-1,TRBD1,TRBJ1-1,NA,TGCGCCAGCAGCCAAGAAGTAACAGGGGACACTGAAGCTTTCTTT,CASSQEVTGDTEAFF
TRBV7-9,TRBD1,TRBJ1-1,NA,TGTGCCAGCAGCGCGCTGACAGGGGGCCTGACTGAAGCTTTCTTT,CASSALTGGLTEAFF
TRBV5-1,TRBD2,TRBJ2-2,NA,TGCGCCAGCAGCCCGAGGGGACTAGCGGGGCTTGACACCGGGGAGCTGTTTTTT,CASSPRGLAGLDTGELFF
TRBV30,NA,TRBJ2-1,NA,TGTGCCTGGAGTCATGTGCCGAGCTCCTACAATGAGCAGTTCTTC,CAWSHVPSSYNEQFF
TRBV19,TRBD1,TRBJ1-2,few,TGTGCCAGTAGTATAGTTCCCAGGGGGCCAACTAATGGCTACACCTTC,CASSIVPRGPTNGYTF
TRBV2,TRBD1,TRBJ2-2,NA,TGTGCCAGCAGAATGGACAGGACGAACACCGGGGAGCTGTTTTTT,CASRMDRTNTGELFF
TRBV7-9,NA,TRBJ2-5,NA,TGTGCCAGCAGCTTCACACCGTCCCCGGGATCGGAGACCCAGTACTTC,CASSFTPSPGSETQYF
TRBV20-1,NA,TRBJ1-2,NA,TGCAGTGCTGGGGGCCTGAAGGGCTACACCTTC,CSAGGLKGYTF
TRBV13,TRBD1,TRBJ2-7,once,TGTGCCAGCAGCTTGGACAGGGCTTACGAGCAGTACTTC,CASSLDRAYEQYF
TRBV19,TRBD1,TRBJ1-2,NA,TGTGCCCCCCAAGTCATGGGACAGCGTGAAAAAAACTATGGCTACACCTTC,CAPQVMGQREKNYGYTF
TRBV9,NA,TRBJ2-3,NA,TGTGCCAGCAGCGCCGGACTCCGCCCTAGCGATACGCAGTATTTT,CASSAGLRPSDTQYF
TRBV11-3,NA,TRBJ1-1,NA,TGTGCCAGCAGCTTAGATGGGAGGGGAGGGAACACTGAAGCTTTCTTT,CASSLDGRGGNTEAFF
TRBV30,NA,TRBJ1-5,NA,TGTGCCTGGAGTATAGGGTTGGATGTTGGTCAGCCCCAGCATTTT,CAWSIGLDVGQPQHF
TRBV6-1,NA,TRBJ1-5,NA,TGTGCCAGCAGTGATGCCGGGAGGACCAGGCAGCCCCAGCATTTT,CASSDAGRTRQPQHF
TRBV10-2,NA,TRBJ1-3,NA,TGCGCCAGCAGCCCCGACACACTCTCTGGAAACACCATATATTTT,CASSPDTLSGNTIYF
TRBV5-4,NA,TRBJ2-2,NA,TGTGCCAGCAACCCGGGCAGTCATGCGAACACCGGGGAGCTGTTTTTT,CASNPGSHANTGELFF
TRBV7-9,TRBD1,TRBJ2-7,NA,TGTGCCAGCAGCCTCTCCGGGACAGGGACCCACGAGCAGTACTTC,CASSLSGTGTHEQYF
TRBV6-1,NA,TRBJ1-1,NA,TGTGCCAGCAGTGGAGCCGGAGGGACGGCGAACACTGAAGCTTTCTTT,CASSGAGGTANTEAFF
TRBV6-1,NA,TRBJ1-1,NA,TGTGCCAGCAGTGAAGGTCCGACGAACACTGAAGCTTTCTTT,CASSEGPTNTEAFF
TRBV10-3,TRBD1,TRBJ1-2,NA,TGTGCCACAGCGACAGGGGAAAATCTTGGCTACACCTTC,CATATGENLGYTF